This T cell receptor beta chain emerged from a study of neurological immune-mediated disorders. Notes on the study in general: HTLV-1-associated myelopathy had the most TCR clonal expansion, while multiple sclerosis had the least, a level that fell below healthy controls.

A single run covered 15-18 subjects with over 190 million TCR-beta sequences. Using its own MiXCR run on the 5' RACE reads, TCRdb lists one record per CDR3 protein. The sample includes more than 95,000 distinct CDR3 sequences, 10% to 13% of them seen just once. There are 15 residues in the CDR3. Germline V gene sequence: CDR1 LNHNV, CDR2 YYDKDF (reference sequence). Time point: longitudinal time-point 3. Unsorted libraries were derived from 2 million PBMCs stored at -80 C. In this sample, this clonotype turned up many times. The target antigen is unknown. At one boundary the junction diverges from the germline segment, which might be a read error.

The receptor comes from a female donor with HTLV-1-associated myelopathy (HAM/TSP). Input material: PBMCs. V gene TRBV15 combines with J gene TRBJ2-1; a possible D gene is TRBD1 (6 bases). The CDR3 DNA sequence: TGTGCTACCAGCATCAGGGGAAGCTCCTACAATGAGCAGTTCTTC. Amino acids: CATSIRGSSYNEQFF.